This is a list of T cell receptor beta chains from one sample in a study of blood T cells in healthy people across ages. TCRdb reprocessed the 5' RACE reads via MiXCR and lists one record per CDR3 protein. The sample yields 1.5 million to 2 million distinct CDR3 sequences, approximately 28% seen once. Sequenced: blood. Receptors were obtained from a woman aged 30 to 39 in good health. Both conserved end residues are part of each CDR3. The order of the fields is clone size, V gene, D gene, J gene, CDR3 protein, CDR3 DNA. D genes are given only for firm matches. Size values are once, few and many counts, or a class for expanded clones, and some rows have none.

clone size: few; V gene: TRBV9; D gene: TRBD2; J gene: TRBJ2-5; CDR3 protein: CASSVGTSGSSGQETQYF; CDR3 DNA: TGTGCCAGCAGCGTAGGGACTAGCGGGAGTTCGGGGCAAGAGACCCAGTACTTC
clone size: few; V gene: TRBV6-2/TRBV6-3; D gene: -; J gene: TRBJ2-7; CDR3 protein: CASSTGTKGDEQYF; CDR3 DNA: TGTGCCAGCTCGACCGGGACTAAGGGGGACGAGCAGTACTTC
clone size: few; V gene: TRBV19; D gene: TRBD1; J gene: TRBJ1-2; CDR3 protein: CASSTRGTGNYGYTF; CDR3 DNA: TGTGCCAGTAGTACTCGCGGGACAGGGAACTATGGCTACACCTTC
clone size: few; V gene: TRBV20-1; D gene: -; J gene: TRBJ1-6; CDR3 protein: CSARDVSGRNNSPLHF; CDR3 DNA: TGCAGTGCTAGAGATGTGTCGGGTCGCAATAATTCACCCCTCCACTTT
clone size: few; V gene: TRBV7-9; D gene: TRBD2; J gene: TRBJ2-5; CDR3 protein: CASSQLRLADWETQYF; CDR3 DNA: TGTGCCAGCAGCCAACTTAGGCTAGCGGATTGGGAGACCCAGTACTTC
clone size: -; V gene: TRBV5-1; D gene: -; J gene: TRBJ1-1; CDR3 protein: CASSLRRGLTEAFF; CDR3 DNA: TGCGCCAGCAGCTTAAGGCGCGGGTTGACTGAAGCTTTCTTT
clone size: few; V gene: TRBV29-1; D gene: -; J gene: TRBJ1-1; CDR3 protein: CSVARDNMNTEAFF; CDR3 DNA: TGCAGCGTCGCCCGGGACAACATGAACACTGAAGCTTTCTTT
clone size: -; V gene: TRBV11-3; D gene: TRBD2; J gene: TRBJ2-1; CDR3 protein: CASSLFGGDSCNEQFF; CDR3 DNA: TGTGCCAGCAGCTTATTCGGGGGGGACTCGTGCAATGAGCAGTTCTTC
clone size: -; V gene: TRBV3-1; D gene: -; J gene: TRBJ1-4; CDR3 protein: CASSQGAVYEKLFF; CDR3 DNA: TGTGCCAGCAGCCAAGGCGCCGTGTATGAAAAACTGTTTTTT
clone size: few; V gene: TRBV5-1; D gene: TRBD2; J gene: TRBJ2-1; CDR3 protein: CASSSTSGRGDEQFF; CDR3 DNA: TGCGCCAGCAGCTCGACTAGCGGGAGAGGAGATGAGCAGTTCTTC
clone size: few; V gene: TRBV4-1; D gene: -; J gene: TRBJ1-4; CDR3 protein: CASSQGHYEKLFF; CDR3 DNA: TGCGCCAGCAGCCAGGGGCACTATGAAAAACTGTTTTTT
clone size: -; V gene: TRBV4-3; D gene: -; J gene: TRBJ2-3; CDR3 protein: CASSQGGSTITDTQYF; CDR3 DNA: TGCGCCAGCAGCCAAGGGGGGAGTACAATCACAGATACGCAGTATTTT
clone size: many; V gene: TRBV10-3; D gene: -; J gene: TRBJ2-7; CDR3 protein: CAIGPGRGYEQYF; CDR3 DNA: TGTGCCATAGGACCCGGACGGGGCTACGAGCAGTACTTC
clone size: few; V gene: TRBV20-1; D gene: -; J gene: TRBJ1-1; CDR3 protein: CSAEVKGVRLAFF; CDR3 DNA: TGCAGTGCGGAAGTTAAGGGGGTGCGGCTGGCTTTCTTT
clone size: many; V gene: TRBV29-1; D gene: TRBD1; J gene: TRBJ2-7; CDR3 protein: CSVERRQGASYEQYF; CDR3 DNA: TGCAGCGTTGAAAGAAGACAGGGGGCTTCCTACGAGCAGTACTTC
clone size: few; V gene: TRBV28; D gene: -; J gene: TRBJ1-1; CDR3 protein: CASSQGGQGNTEAFF; CDR3 DNA: TGTGCCAGCAGTCAAGGGGGGCAGGGTAACACTGAAGCTTTCTTT
clone size: few; V gene: TRBV24-1; D gene: -; J gene: TRBJ1-5; CDR3 protein: CATSDSRAKGFGNQPQHF; CDR3 DNA: TGTGCCACCAGTGATTCGAGGGCAAAAGGGTTTGGCAATCAGCCCCAGCATTTT
clone size: few; V gene: TRBV6-5; D gene: -; J gene: TRBJ2-1; CDR3 protein: CASSRETGTSEQFF; CDR3 DNA: TGTGCCAGCAGCCGGGAGACAGGGACCAGTGAGCAGTTCTTC
clone size: few; V gene: TRBV7-2; D gene: TRBD2; J gene: TRBJ2-5; CDR3 protein: CASSSLGLAGAWETQYF; CDR3 DNA: TGTGCCAGCAGCTCCTTAGGACTAGCGGGAGCATGGGAGACCCAGTACTTC
clone size: -; V gene: TRBV12-3/TRBV12-4; D gene: -; J gene: TRBJ1-1; CDR3 protein: CASRDIDRNTEAFF; CDR3 DNA: TGTGCCAGCAGAGACATTGACAGGAACACTGAAGCTTTCTTT
clone size: once; V gene: TRBV10-1; D gene: -; J gene: TRBJ1-1; CDR3 protein: CASSGHINTEAFF; CDR3 DNA: TGCGCCAGCAGTGGACACATTAACACTGAAGCTTTCTTT
clone size: many; V gene: TRBV29-1; D gene: -; J gene: TRBJ1-2; CDR3 protein: CSVEKDYGYTF; CDR3 DNA: TGCAGCGTTGAAAAGGACTATGGCTACACCTTC
clone size: many; V gene: TRBV20-1; D gene: TRBD2; J gene: TRBJ2-7; CDR3 protein: CSATTSSGNLYEQYF; CDR3 DNA: TGCAGTGCCACCACCTCTAGCGGGAACCTATACGAGCAGTACTTC
clone size: -; V gene: TRBV9; D gene: -; J gene: TRBJ1-2; CDR3 protein: CASSSGVGTGSVGYTF; CDR3 DNA: TGTGCCAGCAGCTCCGGGGTCGGGACCGGTAGTGTAGGCTACACCTTC
clone size: few; V gene: TRBV6-1; D gene: -; J gene: TRBJ2-1; CDR3 protein: CASTDDSLYNEQFF; CDR3 DNA: TGTGCCAGCACTGACGACTCCCTTTACAATGAGCAGTTCTTC
clone size: few; V gene: TRBV24-1; D gene: -; J gene: TRBJ1-2; CDR3 protein: CATSDLKVRQARDYGYTF; CDR3 DNA: TGTGCCACCAGTGATTTGAAAGTTCGACAGGCCAGGGACTATGGCTACACCTTC